This T cell receptor (beta chain) was found in a study of tumor-infiltrating lymphocytes in glioblastoma multiforme. Germline CDR1 reads SGHAT; CDR2 reads FQNNGV. The CDR3 contains 15 residues. TCRB libraries came from RNA via three nested multiplex PCR rounds. Unique molecular identifiers were not described for the libraries. From the multiplex PCR reads, TCRdb called clonotypes with MiXCR, one entry per CDR3 protein. The sample consists of around 13,000 distinct CDR3 sequences, around 70% of them appearing once. Concerning this clonotype: The antigen remains unidentified. Sequence at one end of the junction differs from germline and may be a read error.

Study-wide results and caveats: Detected clone frequencies may not reflect cell counts, being RNA-based.

The TCR originated in a male donor with glioblastoma. The sequencing sample was made of brain tumor tissue. The gene calls are TRBV11-2 and TRBJ2-3; 7 bases line up with TRBD1. CDR3 DNA: TGTGCCAGCCGCTTACAGGGGACGTGGACTGATACGCGGTATTTT. It translates to CASRLQGTWTDTRYF.